This TCR beta chain was sequenced in a study of shared clonotypes between healthy human individuals. Study-wide context: CD4 naive and memory got three plates each, CD8 naive two, CD8 memory one.

Study-wide findings and caveats: Represented genetic and exposure-history diversity was restricted by having few donors. All-four-donor shared clonotypes had higher generation probabilities than non-shared clonotypes did.

Naive CD8 cells lacked CD45RO, underwent positive selection for CCR7 and left out terminally differentiated effector memory CD45RA+ cells. The sorted-subset replicate PCRs were given roughly 200 ng DNA, which is roughly 30,000 T cell genomes. Produced via immunoSEQ multiplex PCR; TCRdb's table is partial and in-frame only. The sample lists hundreds of thousands of clones; 90% to 97% were seen once. The V gene lost 3 bases and the J gene lost 2 bases, with 11 bases spanning the gap. The CDR3 is 15 residues long. Germline V gene data show CDR1 as SGHVS and CDR2 as FQNEAQ. The count of this clone is one. Its antigen is still unknown.

The rearrangement joins TRBV7-8 to TRBJ1-5, with D possibly matching TRBD1 (6 bases). The specimen sequenced was naive CD8+ T cells sorted from blood. The sequence came from a woman in her twenties or thirties in good health. DNA for the CDR3: TGTGCCAGCAGCTTTACAGGGTACGGCAATCAGCCCCAGCATTTT. Translation: CASSFTGYGNQPQHF. Filled out from reference TRBV7-8 and TRBJ1-5, the complete variable domain reads GAGVSQSPRYKVAKRGQDVALRCDPISGHVSLFWYQQALGQGPEFLTYFQNEAQLDKSGLPSDRFFAERPEGSVSTLKIQRTQQEDSAVYLCASSFTGYGNQPQHFGDGTRLSIL.